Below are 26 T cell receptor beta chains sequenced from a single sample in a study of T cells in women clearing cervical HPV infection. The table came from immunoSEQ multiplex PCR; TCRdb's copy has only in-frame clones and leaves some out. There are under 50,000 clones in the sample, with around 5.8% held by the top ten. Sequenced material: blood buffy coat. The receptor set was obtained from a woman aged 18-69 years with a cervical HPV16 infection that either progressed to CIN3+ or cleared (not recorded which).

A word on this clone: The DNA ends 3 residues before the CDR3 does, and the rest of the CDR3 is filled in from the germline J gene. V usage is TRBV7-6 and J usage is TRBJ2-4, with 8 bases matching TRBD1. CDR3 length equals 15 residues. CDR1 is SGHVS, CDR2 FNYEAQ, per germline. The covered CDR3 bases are TGTGCCAGCAGCTTAGGTCCAGGGGGCGGGGATGGT. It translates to CASSLGPGGGDG. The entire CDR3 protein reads CASSLGPGGGDGQYF.

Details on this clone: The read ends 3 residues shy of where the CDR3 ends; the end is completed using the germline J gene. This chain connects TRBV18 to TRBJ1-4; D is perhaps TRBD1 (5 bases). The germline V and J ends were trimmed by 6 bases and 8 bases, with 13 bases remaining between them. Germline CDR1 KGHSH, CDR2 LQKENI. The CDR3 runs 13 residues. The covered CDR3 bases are TGTGCCAGCTCCACAGGAACAGGCGAAAAA. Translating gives CASSTGTGEK. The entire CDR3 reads CASSTGTGEKLFF. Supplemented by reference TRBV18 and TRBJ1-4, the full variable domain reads NAGVMQNPRHLVRRRGQEARLRCSPMKGHSHVYWYRQLPEEGLKFMVYLQKENIIDESGMPKERFSAEFPKEGPSILRIQQVVRGDSAAYFCASSTGTGEKLFFGSGTQLSVL.

CDR3 DNA (partial): TGTGCCAGCAGGGGGGGAATGGTAGAGACG. Protein: CASRGGMVET. The entire CDR3 protein reads CASRGGMVETQYF. The rearrangement links TRBV7-6 to TRBJ2-3, with a weak D call TRBD2 (6 bases). The read ends 3 residues shy of where the CDR3 ends; the end is completed using the germline J gene. There are 13 residues in the CDR3. Germline V gives CDR1 SGHVS, CDR2 FNYEAQ.

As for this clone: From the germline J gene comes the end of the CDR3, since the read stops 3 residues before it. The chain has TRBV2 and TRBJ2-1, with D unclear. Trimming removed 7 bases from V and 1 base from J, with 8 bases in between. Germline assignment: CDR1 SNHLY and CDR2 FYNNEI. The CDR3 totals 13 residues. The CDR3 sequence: CASIRRSYNEQFF. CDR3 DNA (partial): TGTGCCAGCATCCGGCGGTCCTACAATGAG.

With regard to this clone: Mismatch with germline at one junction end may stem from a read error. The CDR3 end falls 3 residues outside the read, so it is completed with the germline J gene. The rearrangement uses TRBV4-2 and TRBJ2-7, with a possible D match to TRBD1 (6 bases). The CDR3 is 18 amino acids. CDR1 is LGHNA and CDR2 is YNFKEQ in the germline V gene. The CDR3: CASSQDSGAGEGAYEQYF. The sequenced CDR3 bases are TGCGCCAGCAGCCAAGACAGTGGGGCAGGGGAAGGTGCCTACGAG.

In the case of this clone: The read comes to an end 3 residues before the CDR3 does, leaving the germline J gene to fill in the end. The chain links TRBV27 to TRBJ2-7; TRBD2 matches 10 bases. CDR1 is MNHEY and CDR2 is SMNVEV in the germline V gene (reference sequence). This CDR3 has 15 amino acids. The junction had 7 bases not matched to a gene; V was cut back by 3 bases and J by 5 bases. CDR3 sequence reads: CASSLGLAGVNEQYF. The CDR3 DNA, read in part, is TGTGCCAGCAGTTTGGGCCTAGCGGGAGTTAACGAG.

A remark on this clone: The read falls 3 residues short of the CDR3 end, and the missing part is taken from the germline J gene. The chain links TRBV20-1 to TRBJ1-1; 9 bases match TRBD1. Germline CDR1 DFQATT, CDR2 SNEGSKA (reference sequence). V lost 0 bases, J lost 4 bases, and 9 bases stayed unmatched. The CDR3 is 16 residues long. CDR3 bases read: TGCAGTGCTAGAGATTCCTGGACAGGGGCTGTCACTGAA. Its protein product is CSARDSWTGAVTE. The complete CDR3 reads CSARDSWTGAVTEAFF.

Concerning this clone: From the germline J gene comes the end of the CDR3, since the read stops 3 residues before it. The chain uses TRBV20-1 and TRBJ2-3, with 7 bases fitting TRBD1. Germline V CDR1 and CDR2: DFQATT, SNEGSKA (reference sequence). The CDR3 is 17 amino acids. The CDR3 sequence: CSARDRGAGGREQPQYF. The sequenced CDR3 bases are TGCAGTGCTAGAGATCGGGGAGCAGGGGGTAGAGAACAGCCG.

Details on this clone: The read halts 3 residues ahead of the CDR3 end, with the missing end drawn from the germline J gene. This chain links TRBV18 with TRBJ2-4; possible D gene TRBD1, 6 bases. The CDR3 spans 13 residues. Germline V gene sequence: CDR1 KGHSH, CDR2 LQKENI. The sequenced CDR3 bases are TGTGCCAGCTCTCCGGACCCTTTAGGGGGT. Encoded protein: CASSPDPLGG. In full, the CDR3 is CASSPDPLGGQYF.

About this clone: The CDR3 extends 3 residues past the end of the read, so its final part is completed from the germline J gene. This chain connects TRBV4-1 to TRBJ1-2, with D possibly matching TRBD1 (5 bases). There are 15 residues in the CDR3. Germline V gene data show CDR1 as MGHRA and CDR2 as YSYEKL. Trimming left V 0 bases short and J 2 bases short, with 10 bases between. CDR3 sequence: CASSQDVRENYGYTF. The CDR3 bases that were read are TGCGCCAGCAGCCAAGATGTCAGGGAGAACTATGGC.

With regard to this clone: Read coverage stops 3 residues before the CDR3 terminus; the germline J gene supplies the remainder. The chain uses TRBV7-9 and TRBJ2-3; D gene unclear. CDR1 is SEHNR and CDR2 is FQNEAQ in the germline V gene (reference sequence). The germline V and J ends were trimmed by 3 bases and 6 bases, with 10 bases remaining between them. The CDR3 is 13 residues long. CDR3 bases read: TGTGCCAGCAGCTTTAGCAATTCCGATACG. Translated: CASSFSNSDT. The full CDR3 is CASSFSNSDTQYF.

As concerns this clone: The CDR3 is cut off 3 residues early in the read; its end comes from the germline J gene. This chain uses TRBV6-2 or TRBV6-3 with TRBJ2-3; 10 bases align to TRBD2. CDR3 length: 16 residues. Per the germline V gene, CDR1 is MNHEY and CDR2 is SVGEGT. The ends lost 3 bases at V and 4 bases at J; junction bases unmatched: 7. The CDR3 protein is CASSYSSGSGPDTQYF. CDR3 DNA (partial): TGTGCCAGCAGTTATTCTAGCGGGAGCGGTCCAGATACG.

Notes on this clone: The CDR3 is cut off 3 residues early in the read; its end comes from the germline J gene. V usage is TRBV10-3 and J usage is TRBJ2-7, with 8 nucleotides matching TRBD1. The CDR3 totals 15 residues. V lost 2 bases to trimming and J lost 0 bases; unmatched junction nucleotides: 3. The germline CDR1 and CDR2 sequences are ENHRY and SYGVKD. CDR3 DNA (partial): TGTGCCATCAGTGAGAGACAGGGGCGCTCCTACGAG. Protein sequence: CAISERQGRSYE. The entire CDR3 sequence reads CAISERQGRSYEQYF.

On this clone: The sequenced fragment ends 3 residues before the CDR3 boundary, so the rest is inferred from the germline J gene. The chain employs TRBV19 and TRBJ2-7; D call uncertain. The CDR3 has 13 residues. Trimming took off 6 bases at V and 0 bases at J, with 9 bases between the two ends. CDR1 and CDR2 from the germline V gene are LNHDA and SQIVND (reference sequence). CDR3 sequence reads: CASSLTDSYEQYF. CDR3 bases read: TGTGCCAGTAGCTTAACAGACTCCTACGAG.

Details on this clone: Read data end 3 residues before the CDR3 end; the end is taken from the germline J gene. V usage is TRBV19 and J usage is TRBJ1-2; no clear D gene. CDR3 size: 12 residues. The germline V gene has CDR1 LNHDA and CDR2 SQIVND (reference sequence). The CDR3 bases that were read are TGTGCCAGTAGTGCCCTCGGTTCTCGC. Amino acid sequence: CASSALGSR. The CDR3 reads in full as CASSALGSRYTF.

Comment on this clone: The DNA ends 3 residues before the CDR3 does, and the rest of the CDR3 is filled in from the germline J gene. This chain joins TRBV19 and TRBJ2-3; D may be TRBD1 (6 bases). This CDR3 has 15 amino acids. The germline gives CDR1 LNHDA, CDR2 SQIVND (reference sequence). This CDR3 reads CASSIEGAGQETQYF. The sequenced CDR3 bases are TGTGCCAGTAGTATAGAGGGGGCAGGGCAAGAGACG.

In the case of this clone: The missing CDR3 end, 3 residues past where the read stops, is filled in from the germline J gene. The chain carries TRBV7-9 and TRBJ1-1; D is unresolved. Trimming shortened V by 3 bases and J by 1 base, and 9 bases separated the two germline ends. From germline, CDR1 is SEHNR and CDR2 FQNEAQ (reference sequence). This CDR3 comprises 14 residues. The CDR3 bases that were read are TGTGCCAGCAGCTTGGGCAAATGGAACACTGAA. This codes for CASSLGKWNTE. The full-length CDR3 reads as CASSLGKWNTEAFF.

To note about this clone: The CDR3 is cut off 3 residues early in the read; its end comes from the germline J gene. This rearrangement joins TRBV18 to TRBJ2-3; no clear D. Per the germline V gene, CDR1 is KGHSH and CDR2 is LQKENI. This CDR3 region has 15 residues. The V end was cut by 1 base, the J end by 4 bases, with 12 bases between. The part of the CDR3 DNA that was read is TGTGCCAGCTCACCACTATTGTCCGGGTCAGATACG. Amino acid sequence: CASSPLLSGSDT. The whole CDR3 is CASSPLLSGSDTQYF. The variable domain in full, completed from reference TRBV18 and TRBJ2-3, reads NAGVMQNPRHLVRRRGQEARLRCSPMKGHSHVYWYRQLPEEGLKFMVYLQKENIIDESGMPKERFSAEFPKEGPSILRIQQVVRGDSAAYFCASSPLLSGSDTQYFGPGTRLTVL.

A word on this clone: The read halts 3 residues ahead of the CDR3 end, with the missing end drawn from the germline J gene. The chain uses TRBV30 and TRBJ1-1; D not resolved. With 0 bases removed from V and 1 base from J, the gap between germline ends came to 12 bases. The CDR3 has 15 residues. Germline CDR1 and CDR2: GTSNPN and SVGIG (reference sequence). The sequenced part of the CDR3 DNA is TGTGCCTGGAGTGTACACGAGGTCCCGAACACTGAA. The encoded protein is CAWSVHEVPNTE. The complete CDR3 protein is CAWSVHEVPNTEAFF. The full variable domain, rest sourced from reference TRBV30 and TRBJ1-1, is SQTIHQWPATLVQPVGSPLSLECTVEGTSNPNLYWYRQAAGRGLQLLFYSVGIGQISSEVPQNLSASRPQDRQFILSSKKLLLSDSGFYLCAWSVHEVPNTEAFFGQGTRLTVV.

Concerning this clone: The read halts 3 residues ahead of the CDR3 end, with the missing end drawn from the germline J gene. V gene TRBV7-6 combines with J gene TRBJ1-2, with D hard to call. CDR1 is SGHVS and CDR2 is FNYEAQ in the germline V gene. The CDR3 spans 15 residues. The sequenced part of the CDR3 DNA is TGTGCCAGCAGCTTAGCGCTAGGAGGAGAGTACGAC. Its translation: CASSLALGGEYD. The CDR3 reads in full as CASSLALGGEYDYTF.

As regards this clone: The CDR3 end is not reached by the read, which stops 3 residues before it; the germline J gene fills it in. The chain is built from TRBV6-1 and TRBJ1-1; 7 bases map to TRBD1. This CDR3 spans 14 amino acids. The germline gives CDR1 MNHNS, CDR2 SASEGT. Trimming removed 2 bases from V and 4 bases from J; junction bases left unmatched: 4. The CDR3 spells CASSEPQGFTEAFF. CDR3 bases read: TGTGCCAGCAGTGAACCACAGGGGTTCACTGAA.

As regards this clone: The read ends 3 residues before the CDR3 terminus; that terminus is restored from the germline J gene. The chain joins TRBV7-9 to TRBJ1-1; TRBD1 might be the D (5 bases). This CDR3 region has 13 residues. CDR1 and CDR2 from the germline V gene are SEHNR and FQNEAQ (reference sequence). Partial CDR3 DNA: TGTGCCAGCAGCTTAGGCGAGGGGAGGGAA. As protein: CASSLGEGRE. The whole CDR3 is CASSLGEGREAFF.

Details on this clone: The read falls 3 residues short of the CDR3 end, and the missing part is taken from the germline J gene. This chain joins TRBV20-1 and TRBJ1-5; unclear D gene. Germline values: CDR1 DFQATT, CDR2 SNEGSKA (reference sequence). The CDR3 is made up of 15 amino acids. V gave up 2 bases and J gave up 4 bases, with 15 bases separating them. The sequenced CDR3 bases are TGCAGTGCTAGATCTGGGTCAGGTCCTAATCAGCCC. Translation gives CSARSGSGPNQP. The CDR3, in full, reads CSARSGSGPNQPQHF.

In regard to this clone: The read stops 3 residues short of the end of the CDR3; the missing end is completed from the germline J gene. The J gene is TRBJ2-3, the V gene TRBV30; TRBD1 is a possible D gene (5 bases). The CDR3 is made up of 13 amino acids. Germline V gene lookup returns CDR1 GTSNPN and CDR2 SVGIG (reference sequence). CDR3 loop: CAWSVRQGQPQYF. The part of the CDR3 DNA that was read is TGTGCCTGGAGTGTACGTCAGGGCCAGCCG. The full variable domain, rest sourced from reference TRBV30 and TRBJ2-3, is SQTIHQWPATLVQPVGSPLSLECTVEGTSNPNLYWYRQAAGRGLQLLFYSVGIGQISSEVPQNLSASRPQDRQFILSSKKLLLSDSGFYLCAWSVRQGQPQYFGPGTRLTVL.

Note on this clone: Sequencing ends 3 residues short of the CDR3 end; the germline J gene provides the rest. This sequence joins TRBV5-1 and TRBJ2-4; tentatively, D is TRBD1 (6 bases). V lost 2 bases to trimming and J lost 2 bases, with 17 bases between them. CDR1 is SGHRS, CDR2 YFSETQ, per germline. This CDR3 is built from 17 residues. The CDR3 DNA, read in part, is TGCGCCAGCAGCTTTTTGGGGGCGGACGCAACCAAAAACATT. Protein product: CASSFLGADATKNI. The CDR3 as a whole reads CASSFLGADATKNIQYF.

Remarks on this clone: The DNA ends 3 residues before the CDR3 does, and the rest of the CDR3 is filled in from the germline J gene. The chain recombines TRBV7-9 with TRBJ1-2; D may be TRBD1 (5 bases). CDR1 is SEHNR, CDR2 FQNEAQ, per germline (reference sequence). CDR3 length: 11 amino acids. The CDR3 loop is CASTREGGYTF. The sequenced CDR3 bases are TGTGCCAGCACCAGGGAGGGAGGC.